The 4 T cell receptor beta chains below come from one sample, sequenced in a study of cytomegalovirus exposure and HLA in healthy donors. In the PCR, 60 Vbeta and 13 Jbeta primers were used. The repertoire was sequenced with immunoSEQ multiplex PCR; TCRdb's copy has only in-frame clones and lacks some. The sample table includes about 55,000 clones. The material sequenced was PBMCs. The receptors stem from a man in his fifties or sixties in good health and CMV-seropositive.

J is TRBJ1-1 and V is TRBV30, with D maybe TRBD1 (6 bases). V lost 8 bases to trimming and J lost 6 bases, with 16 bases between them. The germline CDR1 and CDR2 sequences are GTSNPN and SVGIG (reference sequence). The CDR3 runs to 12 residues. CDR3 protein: CASDRTRPEAFF. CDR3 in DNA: TGTGCCAGCGACAGGACCCGACCTGAAGCTTTCTTT. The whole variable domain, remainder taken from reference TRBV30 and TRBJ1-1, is SQTIHQWPATLVQPVGSPLSLECTVEGTSNPNLYWYRQAAGRGLQLLFYSVGIGQISSEVPQNLSASRPQDRQFILSSKKLLLSDSGFYLCASDRTRPEAFFGQGTRLTVV.

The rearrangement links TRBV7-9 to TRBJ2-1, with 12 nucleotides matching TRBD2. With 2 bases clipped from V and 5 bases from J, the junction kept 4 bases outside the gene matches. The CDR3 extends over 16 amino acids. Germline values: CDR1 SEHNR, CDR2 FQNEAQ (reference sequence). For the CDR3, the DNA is TGTGCCAGCAGCTTAACTAGCGGGGGGCCTGACAATGAGCAGTTCTTC. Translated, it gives CASSLTSGGPDNEQFF.

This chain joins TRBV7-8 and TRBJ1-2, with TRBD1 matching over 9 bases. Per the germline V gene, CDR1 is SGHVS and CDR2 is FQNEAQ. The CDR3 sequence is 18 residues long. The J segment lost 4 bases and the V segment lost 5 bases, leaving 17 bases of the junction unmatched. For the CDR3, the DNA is TGTGCCAGCAGCCCAGTGGACAGGGGATATCTATATGGCTATGGCTACACCTTC. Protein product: CASSPVDRGYLYGYGYTF.

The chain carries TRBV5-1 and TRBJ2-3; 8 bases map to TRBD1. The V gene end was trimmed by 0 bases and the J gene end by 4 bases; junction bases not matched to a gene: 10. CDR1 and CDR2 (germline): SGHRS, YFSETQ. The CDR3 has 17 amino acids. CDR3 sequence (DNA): TGCGCCAGCAGCTTGGAAGGACGACAGGGGCACGCAGATACGCAGTATTTT. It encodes CASSLEGRQGHADTQYF.